This TCR beta chain was captured by sequencing in a study of low-dose radiotherapy and immunotherapy resistance in tumors. Study context: Cohort 1 patients were irradiated with 0.5 Gy fractions every 2 weeks to 6.5 Gy total. Across 26 weeks, 13 Gy in total went to Cohort 2, delivered as 1 Gy per fraction every two weeks.

Alpha and beta chains were covered, as first-strand cDNA relied on TRAV- and TRBV-specific primers. A roughly 20-cycle PCR with a constant-region primer and V-primer adapter amplified TCRs. TCRdb passed the reads through MiXCR, listing each CDR3 protein once. This repertoire shows 60,000 to 75,000 distinct CDR3 sequences, about 25% found once; its top ten account for approximately 7%. The CDR3 is made up of 13 amino acids. The germline V and J ends were trimmed by 5 bases and 8 bases, with 13 bases remaining between them. Germline CDR1 SGHTA, CDR2 FQGNSA. Time point of the sample: before trial treatment. At least ten counts were recorded for this clonotype.

The TCR was taken from a male donor with rectosigmoid adenocarcinoma. The starting material was PBMCs, obtained before treatment. The chain employs TRBV7-2 and TRBJ2-1; D not resolved. Here the CDR3 reads CASSARTADEQFF. DNA of the CDR3: TGTGCCAGCAGCGCAAGGACGGCGGATGAGCAGTTCTTC.